A single sample gave rise to the 26 T cell receptor beta chains below, sequenced in a study of human T cells and chemical hapten exposure. Time point denoted: patch test 1, 2 weeks after DPC sensitization. Specified treatment: therapeutic diphenylcyclopropenone sensitization with weekly scalp DPC. TCRdb ran MiXCR on the RACE reads and lists one entry per CDR3 protein. Counted here are about 90,000 distinct CDR3 sequences, under 12% occurring once; the ten biggest clones make up about 2.4%. Sequenced here: whole blood, sampled in connection with sensitization to the hapten diphenylcyclopropenone (DPC). Source of these receptors: a man aged 35 to 55 with alopecia areata. Some clones in this sample may be carry-over from other donors' samples.

In its sample, this clonotype was seen a few times. J is TRBJ2-1 and V is TRBV29-1; TRBD2 matches at 13 bases. Germline V CDR1 and CDR2: SQVTM, ANQGSEA. J lost 5 bases, V lost 7 bases, and 2 bases had no gene match. This CDR3 is built from 13 residues. The CDR3: CSGGTSGNNEQFF. CDR3 DNA sequence: TGCAGCGGGGGGACTAGCGGGAACAATGAGCAGTTCTTC.

This clonotype was detected many times. The chain links TRBV6-6 to TRBJ1-4, with 7 bases fitting TRBD1. The length of the CDR3 is 14 residues. V gave up 8 bases and J gave up 0 bases; unmatched junction bases: 3. CDR1 MNHNY and CDR2 SVGAGI come from the germline V gene (reference sequence). The CDR3 DNA follows: TGTGCCAGCCGACAGGGTACAACTAATGAAAAACTGTTTTTT. Amino acids: CASRQGTTNEKLFF.

A few counts support this clonotype. The chain is built from TRBV7-6 and TRBJ2-1; the D gene could be TRBD1 or TRBD2 (5 bases each). In germline, CDR1 is SGHVS, CDR2 FNYEAQ. The CDR3 spans 15 residues. Between the trimmed V and J ends, which lost 4 bases and 3 bases, there was a span of 13 bases. CDR3 amino acids: CASSSSGTDYNEQFF. In DNA, the CDR3 is TGTGCCAGCAGCTCCTCCGGGACGGACTACAATGAGCAGTTCTTC.

This clonotype was seen more than once but under ten times. The chain links TRBV7-6 to TRBJ2-1, with a weak D call TRBD2 (5 bases). The CDR3 has 15 amino acids. V was shortened by 1 base and J by 10 bases, with 17 bases between the two germline ends. Per the germline V gene, CDR1 is SGHVS and CDR2 is FNYEAQ. CDR3 region: CASSLETRGRTEQFF. The CDR3 DNA sequence: TGTGCCAGCAGCTTAGAGACCCGAGGGCGGACGGAGCAGTTCTTC.

The J gene is TRBJ1-4, the V gene TRBV19, with no clear D. The CDR3 length is 13 residues. Germline V gene lookup returns CDR1 LNHDA and CDR2 SQIVND (reference sequence). V was clipped by 10 bases and J by 4 bases, with 13 bases between them. CDR3 protein: CATVRARNEKLFF. For the CDR3, the DNA is TGTGCCACCGTCCGGGCTCGTAATGAAAAACTGTTTTTT.

This clonotype was counted only a few times. The CDR3 sequence is CAISRGSGAEAFF. The CDR3 nucleotides read TGTGCCATCAGTCGGGGGTCTGGTGCTGAAGCTTTCTTT. V gene TRBV10-3 combines with J gene TRBJ1-1; a possible D gene is TRBD1 (5 bases). Germline CDR1 and CDR2: ENHRY and SYGVKD. CDR3 length: 13 amino acids. Trimming removed 5 bases at V and 6 bases at J, with 13 bases between.

The chain employs TRBV20-1 and TRBJ2-7, with TRBD2 matching over 7 bases. Germline V gives CDR1 DFQATT, CDR2 SNEGSKA (reference sequence). The CDR3 length is 16 residues. Germline trimming cut 6 bases from V and 0 bases from J; bases unmatched to any gene: 14. In DNA, the CDR3 is TGCAGTGCCCCTGAGGCTAGCGGCGCCATCTCCTACGAGCAGTACTTC. Amino acids: CSAPEASGAISYEQYF.

This clonotype was detected a few times. V is TRBV29-1 and J is TRBJ2-3; TRBD1 is a possible D gene (5 bases). The CDR3 loop spans 12 amino acids. Germline loops: CDR1 SQVTM, CDR2 ANQGSEA. Trimming removed 8 bases from V and 2 bases from J, with 11 bases in between. The CDR3 protein is CSPVGVTDTQYF. DNA for the CDR3: TGCAGCCCCGTAGGGGTCACAGATACGCAGTATTTT.

This clonotype was counted at least ten times. V is TRBV7-8 and J is TRBJ2-7, with 8 bases lining up with TRBD2. V gave up 1 base and J gave up 0 bases; unmatched junction bases: 5. There are 16 residues in the CDR3. CDR1 SGHVS and CDR2 FQNEAQ come from the germline V gene. Here the CDR3 DNA reads TGTGCCAGCAGCTTAGTGGGGACTAGGAGCTCCTACGAGCAGTACGTC. Encoded protein: CASSLVGTRSSYEQYV.

In this sample, this clonotype turned up a few times. This sequence joins TRBV5-1 and TRBJ1-2; tentative D call: TRBD1 (6 bases). V lost 0 bases to trimming and J lost 2 bases, with 11 bases between them. CDR1 and CDR2 from the germline V gene are SGHRS and YFSETQ. The CDR3 contains 15 residues. In nucleotides, the CDR3 is TGCGCCAGCAGCTTGGCCGCAGGGGTGAACTATGGCTACACCTTC. Translating gives CASSLAAGVNYGYTF.

This clonotype came up a few times. This rearrangement joins TRBV20-1 to TRBJ2-3; 10 positions agree with TRBD2. This CDR3 comprises 16 residues. Trimming took 3 bases from V and 5 from J; bases not matched to a gene: 11. Germline V lookup: CDR1 DFQATT, CDR2 SNEGSKA (reference sequence). The CDR3 protein is CSARHVAGGGIDTQYF. DNA for the CDR3: TGCAGTGCTAGGCATGTAGCGGGAGGAGGGATAGATACGCAGTATTTT.

The chain combines TRBV29-1 with TRBJ2-7, with a tentative D call TRBD1 (5 bases). V was clipped by 6 bases and J by 5 bases, with 23 bases between them. Germline CDR1 reads SQVTM; CDR2 reads ANQGSEA. This CDR3 spans 15 amino acids. This CDR3 reads CSVRSNKGPADEQYF. The DNA for the CDR3 is TGCAGCGTACGATCAAACAAGGGGCCGGCCGACGAGCAGTACTTC.

This clonotype was observed at least ten times. The V and J genes are TRBV29-1 and TRBJ2-1, with D uncertain. This CDR3 has 14 amino acids. Trimming took off 3 bases at V and 4 bases at J, with 13 bases between the two ends. The germline CDR1 and CDR2 sequences are SQVTM and ANQGSEA. In nucleotides, the CDR3 is TGCAGCGTTGAGGGTCTCACCACGTACAATGAGCAGTTCTTC. Translated, it gives CSVEGLTTYNEQFF.

This clonotype was observed a few times. The J gene is TRBJ2-7, the V gene TRBV10-3, with 7 nucleotides matching TRBD2. This CDR3 contains 15 residues. The germline V gene encodes CDR1 ENHRY and CDR2 SYGVKD. Losses at the gene ends were 1 base for V and 2 bases for J; bases not matched to a gene: 5. The CDR3 nucleotides read TGTGCCATCAGTGAGTGGGCTAGCGGACCCTACGAGCAGTACGTC. Encoded protein: CAISEWASGPYEQYV.

This clonotype was seen only a few times. This chain joins TRBV6-2 or TRBV6-3 and TRBJ1-1; D gene uncertain. Germline V lookup: CDR1 MNHEY, CDR2 SVGEGT. V dropped 4 bases and J dropped 0 bases, with 9 bases sitting between them. The CDR3 totals 14 residues. The CDR3 region is CASSLETMNTEAFF. The DNA of the CDR3 is TGTGCCAGCAGTTTGGAGACCATGAACACTGAAGCTTTCTTT.

The table lists this clonotype with a few counts. This chain uses TRBV6-1 with TRBJ2-1; TRBD2 matches at 7 bases. Germline V CDR1 and CDR2: MNHNS, SASEGT. V lost 5 bases and J lost 12; bases outside the gene matches: 10. There are 13 residues in the CDR3. The chain's CDR3 is CASSPRTSGTQFF. The CDR3, as DNA: TGTGCCAGCAGTCCCAGGACTAGTGGGACGCAGTTCTTC.

The rearrangement joins TRBV30 to TRBJ1-3; unclear D gene. The CDR3 is 16 amino acids. CDR1 and CDR2 (germline): GTSNPN, SVGIG (reference sequence). V was shortened by 0 bases and J by 3 bases, with 15 bases between the two germline ends. The CDR3 spells CAWSVRRLTNGNTIYF. Written as DNA, the CDR3 is TGTGCCTGGAGTGTACGCCGACTTACTAATGGAAACACCATATATTTT.

This clonotype was seen ten or more times. The chain's CDR3 is CATKIGGGLNTEAFF. CDR3 bases: TGTGCCACCAAGATAGGGGGTGGTCTGAACACTGAAGCTTTCTTT. The chain carries TRBV28 and TRBJ1-1, with D tentatively TRBD1 (6 bases). The CDR3 spans 15 residues. In germline, CDR1 is MDHEN, CDR2 SYDVKM. Between the trimmed V and J ends, which lost 10 bases and 0 bases, there was a span of 18 bases.

This clonotype was counted only a few times. The chain joins TRBV20-1 to TRBJ2-7; TRBD2 matches 9 bases. This CDR3 region has 14 residues. CDR1 DFQATT and CDR2 SNEGSKA come from the germline V gene (reference sequence). Losses at the gene ends were 3 bases for V and 4 bases for J; bases not matched to a gene: 7. The CDR3 region is CSASSLAGRYEQYF. The CDR3 DNA follows: TGCAGTGCTAGTAGCCTAGCGGGACGATACGAGCAGTACTTC.

This clonotype was found many times. This chain uses TRBV28 with TRBJ2-5, with no clear D. CDR3 length: 13 amino acids. Per the germline V gene, CDR1 is MDHEN and CDR2 is SYDVKM. Trimming stripped 3 bases from V and 2 bases from J, with 7 bases between. The CDR3 DNA sequence: TGTGCCAGCAGTTTGGTAGCACAAGAGACCCAGTACTTC. Its protein is CASSLVAQETQYF.

The CDR3 sequence: CASSPTITISGRLGNEQFF. The CDR3 nucleotides read TGTGCCAGCAGCCCAACTATAACCATTAGCGGTAGACTGGGCAATGAGCAGTTCTTC. The chain employs TRBV9 and TRBJ2-1, with D perhaps TRBD2 (6 bases). CDR1 SGDLS and CDR2 YYNGEE come from the germline V gene. Trimming removed 4 bases at V and 6 bases at J, with 29 bases between. The CDR3 has 19 residues.

J is TRBJ2-1 and V is TRBV6-1, with D unresolved. The CDR3 has 16 amino acids. V was clipped by 6 bases and J by 5 bases, with 20 bases between them. The germline CDR1 and CDR2 sequences are MNHNS and SASEGT. CDR3 DNA sequence: TGTGCCAGCAGGCCATTACCGAGCATCAGGAACAATGAGCAGTTCTTC. It yields the protein CASRPLPSIRNNEQFF.

This clonotype was counted only a few times. The chain joins TRBV20-1 to TRBJ2-3, with D unresolved. The CDR3 covers 12 residues. Germline values: CDR1 DFQATT, CDR2 SNEGSKA (reference sequence). The V and J ends lost 3 bases and 0 bases respectively, with 4 bases between them. The CDR3: CSARTSTDTQYF. The DNA for the CDR3 is TGCAGTGCTAGGACTAGCACAGATACGCAGTATTTT.

This chain links TRBV7-2 with TRBJ2-3; TRBD2 might be the D (6 bases). The CDR3 covers 14 residues. V lost 8 bases to trimming and J lost 4 bases, with 16 bases between them. In germline, CDR1 is SGHTA, CDR2 FQGNSA. CDR3 coding DNA: TGTGCCAGCTCGCCCGGGAGAGGCTCAGATACGCAGTATTTT. It encodes CASSPGRGSDTQYF.

The gene calls are TRBV7-2 and TRBJ2-1; TRBD2 is a possible D gene (6 bases). Germline lookup yields CDR1 SGHTA and CDR2 FQGNSA. The V gene lost 6 bases and the J gene lost 15 bases, with 18 bases spanning the gap. The CDR3 is made up of 12 amino acids. The CDR3 sequence: CASSRTGLGPFF. CDR3 nucleotides: TGTGCCAGCAGTCGCACGGGACTGGGCCCGTTCTTC.

Here the CDR3 DNA reads TGTGCCAGCAGCCCGGGGCCGGGACAGGGTTACTCCTACGAGCAGTACGTC. This codes for CASSPGPGQGYSYEQYV. V gene TRBV5-5 combines with J gene TRBJ2-7, with TRBD1 matching 9 bases. This CDR3 region has 17 residues. Germline CDR1 and CDR2: SGHKS and YYEKEE (reference sequence). The V segment lost 4 bases and the J segment 0 bases; nucleotides outside the gene matches: 11.